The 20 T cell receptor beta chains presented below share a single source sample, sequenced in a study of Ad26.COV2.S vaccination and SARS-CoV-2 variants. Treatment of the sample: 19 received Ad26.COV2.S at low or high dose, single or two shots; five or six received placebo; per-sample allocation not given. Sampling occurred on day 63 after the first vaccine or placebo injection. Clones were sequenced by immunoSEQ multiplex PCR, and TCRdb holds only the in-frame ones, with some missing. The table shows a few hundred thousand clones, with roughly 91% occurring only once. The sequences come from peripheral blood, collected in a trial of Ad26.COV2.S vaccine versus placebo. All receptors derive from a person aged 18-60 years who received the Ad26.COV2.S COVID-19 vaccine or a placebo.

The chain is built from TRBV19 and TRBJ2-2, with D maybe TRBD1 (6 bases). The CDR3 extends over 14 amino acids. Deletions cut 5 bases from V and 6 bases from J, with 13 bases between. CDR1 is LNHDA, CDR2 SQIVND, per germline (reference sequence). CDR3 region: CASSADSFPGELFF. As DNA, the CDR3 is TGTGCCAGTAGTGCGGACAGTTTTCCCGGGGAGCTGTTTTTT.

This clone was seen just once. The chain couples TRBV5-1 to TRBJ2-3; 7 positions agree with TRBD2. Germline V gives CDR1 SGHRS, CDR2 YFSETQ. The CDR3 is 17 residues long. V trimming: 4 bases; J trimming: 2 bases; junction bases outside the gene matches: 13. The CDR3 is CASSPPTLAASTDTQYF. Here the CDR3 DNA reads TGCGCCAGCAGCCCGCCCACTCTAGCGGCCTCCACAGATACGCAGTATTTT.

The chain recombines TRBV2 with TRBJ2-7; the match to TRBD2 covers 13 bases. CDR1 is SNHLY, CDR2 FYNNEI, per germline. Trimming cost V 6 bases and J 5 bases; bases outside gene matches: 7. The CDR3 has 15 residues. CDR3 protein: CASSELAGGPHEQYF. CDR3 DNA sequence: TGTGCCAGCAGCGAACTAGCGGGAGGGCCCCACGAGCAGTACTTC.

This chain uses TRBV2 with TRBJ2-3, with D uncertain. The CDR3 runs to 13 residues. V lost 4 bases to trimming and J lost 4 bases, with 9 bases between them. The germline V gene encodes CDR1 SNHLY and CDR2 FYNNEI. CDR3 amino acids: CASSVGLPDTQYF. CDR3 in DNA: TGTGCCAGCAGTGTCGGCCTCCCAGATACGCAGTATTTT.

CDR3 coding DNA: TGTGCCAGCAGTCCGGGACAGGGAGGAGACACTGAAGCTTTCTTT. Amino acids: CASSPGQGGDTEAFF. The genes are TRBV27 and TRBJ1-1; TRBD1 aligns across 9 bases. The CDR3 is 15 amino acids. Per germline, CDR1 MNHEY and CDR2 SMNVEV (reference sequence). V trimming: 5 bases; J trimming: 3 bases; junction bases outside the gene matches: 7.

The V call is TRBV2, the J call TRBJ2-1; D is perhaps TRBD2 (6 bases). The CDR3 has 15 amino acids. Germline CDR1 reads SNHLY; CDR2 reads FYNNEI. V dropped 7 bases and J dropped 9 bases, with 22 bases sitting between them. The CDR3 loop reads CASKAPGGLNGEQFF. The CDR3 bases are TGTGCCAGCAAGGCCCCCGGGGGACTTAACGGTGAGCAGTTCTTC. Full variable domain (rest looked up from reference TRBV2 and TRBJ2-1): EPEVTQTPSHQVTQMGQEVILRCVPISNHLYFYWYRQILGQKVEFLVSFYNNEISEKSEIFDDQFSVERPDGSNFTLKIRSTKLEDSAMYFCASKAPGGLNGEQFFGPGTRLTVL.

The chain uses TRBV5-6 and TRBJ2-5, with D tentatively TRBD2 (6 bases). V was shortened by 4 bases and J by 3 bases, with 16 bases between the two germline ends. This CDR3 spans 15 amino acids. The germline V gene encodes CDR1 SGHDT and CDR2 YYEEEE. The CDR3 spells CASSRVRLEKETQYF. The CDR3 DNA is TGTGCCAGCAGCCGAGTGAGACTAGAAAAAGAGACCCAGTACTTC.

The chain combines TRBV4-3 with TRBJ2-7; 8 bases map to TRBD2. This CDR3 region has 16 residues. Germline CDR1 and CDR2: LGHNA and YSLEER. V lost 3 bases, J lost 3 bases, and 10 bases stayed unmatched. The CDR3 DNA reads TGCGCCAGCAGCCAGGGGAGCGGGAGAGTTGTCTACGAGCAGTACTTC. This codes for CASSQGSGRVVYEQYF.

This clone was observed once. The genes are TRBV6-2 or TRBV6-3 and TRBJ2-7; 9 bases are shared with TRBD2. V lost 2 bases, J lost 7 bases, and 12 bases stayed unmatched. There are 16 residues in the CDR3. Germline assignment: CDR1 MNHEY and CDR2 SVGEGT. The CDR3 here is CASSYGSVAGVKEQYF. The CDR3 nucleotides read TGTGCCAGCAGTTACGGATCGGTAGCGGGAGTGAAAGAGCAGTACTTC.

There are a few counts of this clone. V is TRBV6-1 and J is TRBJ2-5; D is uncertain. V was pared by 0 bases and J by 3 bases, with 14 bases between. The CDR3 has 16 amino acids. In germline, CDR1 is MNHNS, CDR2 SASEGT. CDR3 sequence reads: CASSEAGSDGKETQYF. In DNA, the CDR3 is TGTGCCAGCAGTGAAGCTGGGTCGGACGGTAAAGAGACCCAGTACTTC.

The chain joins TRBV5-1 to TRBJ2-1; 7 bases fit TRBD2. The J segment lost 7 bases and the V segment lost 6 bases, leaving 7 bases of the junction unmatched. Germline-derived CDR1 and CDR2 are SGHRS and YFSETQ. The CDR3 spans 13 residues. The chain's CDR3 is CASNGTIRNEQFF. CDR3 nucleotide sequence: TGCGCCAGCAACGGGACTATTCGGAATGAGCAGTTCTTC.

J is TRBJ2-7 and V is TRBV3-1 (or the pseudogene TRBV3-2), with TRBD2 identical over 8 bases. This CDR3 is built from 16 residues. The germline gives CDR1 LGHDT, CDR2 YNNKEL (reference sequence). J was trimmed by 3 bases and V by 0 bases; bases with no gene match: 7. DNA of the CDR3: TGTGCCAGCAGCCAAGATAGGAGCGGGAGACGCTACGAGCAGTACTTC. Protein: CASSQDRSGRRYEQYF.

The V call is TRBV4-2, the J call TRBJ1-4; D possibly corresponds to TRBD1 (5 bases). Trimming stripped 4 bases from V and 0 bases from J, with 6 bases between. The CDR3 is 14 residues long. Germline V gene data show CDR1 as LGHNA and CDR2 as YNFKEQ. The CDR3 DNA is TGTGCCAGCAGCCGGGGGGCAACTAATGAAAAACTGTTTTTT. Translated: CASSRGATNEKLFF.

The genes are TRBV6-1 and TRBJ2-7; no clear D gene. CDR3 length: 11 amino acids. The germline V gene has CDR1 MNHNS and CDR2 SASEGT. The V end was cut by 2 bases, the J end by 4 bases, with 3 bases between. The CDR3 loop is CASSEMYEQYF. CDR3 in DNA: TGTGCCAGCAGTGAAATGTACGAGCAGTACTTC.

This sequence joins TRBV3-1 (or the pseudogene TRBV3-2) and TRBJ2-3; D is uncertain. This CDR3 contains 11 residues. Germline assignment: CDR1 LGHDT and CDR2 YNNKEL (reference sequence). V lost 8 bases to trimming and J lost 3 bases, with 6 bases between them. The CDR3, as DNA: TGTGCCAGCCAACAGACAGATACGCAGTATTTT. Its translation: CASQQTDTQYF.

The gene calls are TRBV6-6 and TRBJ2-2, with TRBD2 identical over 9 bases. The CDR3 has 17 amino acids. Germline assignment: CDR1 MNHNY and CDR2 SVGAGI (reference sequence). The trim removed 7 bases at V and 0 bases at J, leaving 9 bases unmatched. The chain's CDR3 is CASNRGLAGSNTGELFF. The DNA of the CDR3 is TGTGCCAGCAATCGGGGGCTAGCGGGATCGAACACCGGGGAGCTGTTTTTT.

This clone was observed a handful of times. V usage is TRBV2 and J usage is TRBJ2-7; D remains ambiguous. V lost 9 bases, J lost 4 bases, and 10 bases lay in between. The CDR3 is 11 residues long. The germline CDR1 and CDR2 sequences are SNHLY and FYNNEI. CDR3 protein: CASGQAYEQYF. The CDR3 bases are TGTGCCAGTGGGCAGGCATACGAGCAGTACTTC. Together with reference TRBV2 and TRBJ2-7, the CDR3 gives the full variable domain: EPEVTQTPSHQVTQMGQEVILRCVPISNHLYFYWYRQILGQKVEFLVSFYNNEISEKSEIFDDQFSVERPDGSNFTLKIRSTKLEDSAMYFCASGQAYEQYFGPGTRLTVT.

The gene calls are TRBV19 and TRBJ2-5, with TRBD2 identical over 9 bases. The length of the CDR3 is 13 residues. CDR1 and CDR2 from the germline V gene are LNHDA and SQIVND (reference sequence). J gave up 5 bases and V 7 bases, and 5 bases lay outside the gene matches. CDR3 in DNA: TGTGCCAGTACCCCTAGCGGGACGGAGACCCAGTACTTC. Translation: CASTPSGTETQYF.

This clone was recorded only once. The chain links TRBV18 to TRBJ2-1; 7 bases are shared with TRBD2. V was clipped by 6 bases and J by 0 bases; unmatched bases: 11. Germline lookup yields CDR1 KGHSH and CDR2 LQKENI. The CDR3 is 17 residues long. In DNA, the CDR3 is TGTGCCAGCTCCCGCGGGGCGGGAGAGAGCTCCTACAATGAGCAGTTCTTC. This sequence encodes CASSRGAGESSYNEQFF.

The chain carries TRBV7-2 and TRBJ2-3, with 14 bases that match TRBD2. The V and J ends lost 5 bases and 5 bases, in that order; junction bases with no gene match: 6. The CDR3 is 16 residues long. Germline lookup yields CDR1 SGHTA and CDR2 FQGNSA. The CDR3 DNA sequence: TGTGCCAGCAGCCCGACTAGCGGGAGGGCCGTAGATACGCAGTATTTT. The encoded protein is CASSPTSGRAVDTQYF.